The rows below give T cell receptor beta chains drawn from one sample of a study of blood T cell repertoires in COVID-19. Generated by immunoSEQ multiplex PCR, the TCRdb table keeps only in-frame clones and is missing some. The sample records 190,000 or so clones, around nine tenths being singletons. The sequenced sample was peripheral blood. These TCRs come from a woman aged 18-29 years who had recovered from COVID-19. The CDR3 runs from the conserved cysteine through the conserved F or W. Fields, in order: clone size, J gene, V gene, CDR3 protein. Size is stated for part of the rows, as once, few or many counts, or as a class when the clone is expanded.

size: NA
J: TRBJ2-2
V: TRBV7-3
CDR3: CASSFGGSNTGELFF

size: once
J: TRBJ2-2
V: TRBV7-3
CDR3: CASSSTGPTGELFF

size: few
J: TRBJ2-2
V: TRBV6-5
CDR3: CASSLKRQNTGELFF

size: NA
J: TRBJ1-4
V: TRBV5-6
CDR3: CASSSDRVDEKLFF

size: NA
J: TRBJ2-1
V: TRBV9
CDR3: CASSVAAGGYYNEQFF

size: NA
J: TRBJ1-3
V: TRBV30
CDR3: CAWGTGAGNTIYF

size: NA
J: TRBJ1-1
V: TRBV3-1/TRBV3-2
CDR3: CASSRTGTGASGGTEAFF

size: NA
J: TRBJ1-2
V: TRBV12-3/TRBV12-4
CDR3: CASKGAAIYGYTF

size: NA
J: TRBJ1-5
V: TRBV19
CDR3: CASSIRDRVEFHF

size: NA
J: TRBJ2-5
V: TRBV7-9
CDR3: CASSLTRETQYF

size: once
J: TRBJ2-3
V: TRBV29-1
CDR3: CSDGTISTDTQYF

size: NA
J: TRBJ2-3
V: TRBV4-3
CDR3: CASSQDRQGTDTQYF

size: NA
J: TRBJ2-3
V: TRBV27
CDR3: CASSFIASQDTQYF

size: once
J: TRBJ1-6
V: TRBV19
CDR3: CASRERTGGGNSPLHF

size: NA
J: TRBJ1-1
V: TRBV5-1
CDR3: CASSFWTWDRPNTEAFF

size: NA
J: TRBJ1-1
V: TRBV19
CDR3: CASIPGTGGWGAEAFF

size: NA
J: TRBJ1-2
V: TRBV4-3
CDR3: CASSQDGTLNYGYTF

size: NA
J: TRBJ2-7
V: TRBV6-4
CDR3: CASSDSTIGEQYF

size: once
J: TRBJ2-3
V: TRBV5-1
CDR3: CASSSQGNTQYF

size: NA
J: TRBJ1-1
V: TRBV18
CDR3: CASSLPRGDPNTEAFF

size: NA
J: TRBJ2-7
V: TRBV18
CDR3: CASSGQLSFSSYEQYF

size: once
J: TRBJ2-2
V: TRBV7-7
CDR3: CASSLTSGGTNTGELFF

size: NA
J: TRBJ1-5
V: TRBV19
CDR3: CASSRDRAQPQHF

size: NA
J: TRBJ1-2
V: TRBV6-5
CDR3: CASSSRGLQGYTF

size: NA
J: TRBJ2-5
V: TRBV7-3
CDR3: CASSPGLAGGTEETQYF

size: NA
J: TRBJ2-3
V: TRBV7-2
CDR3: CASSLALTGSSTDTQYF

size: NA
J: TRBJ2-1
V: TRBV4-1
CDR3: CASSQGQGLGYNEQFF

size: NA
J: TRBJ2-3
V: TRBV6-4
CDR3: CASSHEAPDTQYF

size: NA
J: TRBJ1-2
V: TRBV14
CDR3: CASSQTAGDVGYTF

size: once
J: TRBJ2-7
V: TRBV5-1
CDR3: CASSMGQGSYEQYF

size: NA
J: TRBJ1-5
V: TRBV12-3/TRBV12-4
CDR3: CASSYRRDQPQHF

size: NA
J: TRBJ1-2
V: TRBV18
CDR3: CASSPRTAEGGYTF

size: NA
J: TRBJ2-5
V: TRBV18
CDR3: CASSQDTQETQYF

size: NA
J: TRBJ2-1
V: TRBV5-4
CDR3: CASSLDSGRVYEQFF

size: NA
J: TRBJ1-6
V: TRBV7-9
CDR3: CASQKKARQGGSNSPLHF

size: NA
J: TRBJ2-1
V: TRBV19
CDR3: CASRGDRTYNEQFF

size: NA
J: TRBJ1-5
V: TRBV5-6
CDR3: CASSLGDQPQHF

size: NA
J: TRBJ2-5
V: TRBV4-1
CDR3: CASSVAGGPQETQYF

size: few
J: TRBJ2-3
V: TRBV19
CDR3: CASSIGQAYTDTQYF

size: NA
J: TRBJ2-5
V: TRBV3-1/TRBV3-2
CDR3: CASSQDNYQETQYF

size: NA
J: TRBJ1-2
V: TRBV3-1/TRBV3-2
CDR3: CASSQAGGRGYTF

size: NA
J: TRBJ2-7
V: TRBV18
CDR3: CASSPLAGVSYEQYF

size: NA
J: TRBJ2-1
V: TRBV20-1
CDR3: CSARDGPLQFF

size: NA
J: TRBJ2-3
V: TRBV4-1
CDR3: CASSQTGLAGDTQYF

size: NA
J: TRBJ2-3
V: TRBV3-1/TRBV3-2
CDR3: CASSQSSGRAFGDTQYF

size: NA
J: TRBJ1-2
V: TRBV5-1
CDR3: CASSTQSFYGYTF

size: few
J: TRBJ2-7
V: TRBV10-3
CDR3: CAISETPRSSYEQYF

size: NA
J: TRBJ1-1
V: TRBV18
CDR3: CASSDRGEAFF

size: NA
J: TRBJ1-2
V: TRBV5-1
CDR3: CASRPGQGGGYGYTF

size: NA
J: TRBJ1-1
V: TRBV10-3
CDR3: CATNADRATEAFF